There are many counts of the clone carrying this T cell receptor (beta chain). Its antigen is as yet unknown. This specimen belongs to a study of early T cells in non-severe SARS-CoV-2 infection. Study context: Sequenced material consisted of bulk RNA (from unsorted whole blood), and chains were unpaired. Regarding the study as a whole: Matching against VDJdb likely underestimated virus-specific expansions, favoring anti-spike CD8.

The V gene's germline CDR1 is LGHDT and CDR2 YNNKEL (reference sequence). V lost 0 bases to trimming and J lost 9 bases, with 16 bases between them. The length of the CDR3 is 15 residues. Researchers tagged individual cDNA molecules with unique molecular identifiers. TCRdb processed the 5' RACE reads anew with MiXCR; each CDR3 protein has one entry. The table includes 40,000 or so distinct CDR3 sequences, 5.5% to 6.5% detected once. The sample taken for sequencing was whole blood. This sequence originates from an adult who was a healthcare worker with PCR-confirmed SARS-CoV-2 infection or an uninfected control (not recorded which). The chain links TRBV3-1 to TRBJ2-3; either TRBD1 or TRBD2 may fit D (6 bases each). The CDR3 DNA sequence: TGTGCCAGCAGCCAAGATGGGGGGCCCGACACCACGCAGTATTTT. Its protein product is CASSQDGGPDTTQYF.